The 21 T cell receptor beta chains listed next were all sequenced from one sample in a study of blood T cell repertoires in COVID-19. Only in-frame clones appear in the TCRdb table, and some are missing; sequencing was by immunoSEQ multiplex PCR. The data hold approximately 170,000 clones, with 85% observed a single time. The specimen sequenced was peripheral blood. The receptors here all came from a woman older than 75 with COVID-19, enrolled during active disease.

The V gene is TRBV7-9, the J gene TRBJ1-2, with 7 nucleotides matching TRBD1. CDR1 and CDR2 from the germline V gene are SEHNR and FQNEAQ (reference sequence). The CDR3 length is 15 residues. Trimming took 5 bases from V and 0 from J; bases not matched to a gene: 6. In nucleotides, the CDR3 is TGTGCCAGCAGCACAGCAGGGGGGCCTAACTATGGCTACACCTTC. It yields the protein CASSTAGGPNYGYTF. Full variable domain (remainder filled in from reference TRBV7-9 and TRBJ1-2): DTGVSQNPRHKITKRGQNVTFRCDPISEHNRLYWYRQTLGQGPEFLTYFQNEAQLEKSRLLSDRFSAERPKGSFSTLEIQRTEQGDSAMYLCASSTAGGPNYGYTFGSGTRLTVV.

The J gene is TRBJ2-1, the V gene TRBV11-2; 11 bases are a match to TRBD2. V shed 1 base, J shed 6 bases, and the junction held 2 bases outside the gene matches. In germline, CDR1 is SGHAT, CDR2 FQNNGV. The CDR3 runs to 15 residues. CDR3 residues: CASSLASGGSNEQFF. CDR3 coding DNA: TGTGCCAGCAGCTTAGCTAGCGGGGGGAGCAATGAGCAGTTCTTC.

This clone has a handful of counts. CDR3 sequence: CASSPRGTAYTGELFF. DNA of the CDR3: TGTGCCAGCAGCCCCCGGGGGACAGCTTACACCGGGGAGCTGTTTTTT. This chain connects TRBV11-3 to TRBJ2-2; TRBD1 is a possible D gene (7 bases). Germline loops: CDR1 SGHNT, CDR2 YENEEA. This CDR3 contains 16 residues. The V gene lost 5 bases and the J gene lost 3 bases, with 16 bases spanning the gap.

The chain carries TRBV3-1 (or the pseudogene TRBV3-2) and TRBJ2-3; weak D call: TRBD2 (6 bases). Per the germline V gene, CDR1 is LGHDT and CDR2 is YNNKEL (reference sequence). V lost 5 bases, J lost 0 bases, and 15 bases lay in between. The CDR3 spans 16 residues. The CDR3 sequence is CASSDGVAASTDTQYF. CDR3 bases: TGTGCCAGCAGCGACGGGGTAGCGGCTAGCACAGATACGCAGTATTTT.

This chain joins TRBV2 and TRBJ1-5, with unresolved D. Germline assignment: CDR1 SNHLY and CDR2 FYNNEI. CDR3 length: 12 amino acids. The V and J ends lost 7 bases and 7 bases respectively, with 11 bases between them. This chain's CDR3 is CASTVTGQPQHF. Written as DNA, the CDR3 is TGTGCCAGCACTGTCACGGGACAGCCCCAGCATTTT. The entire variable domain, with the rest obtained from reference TRBV2 and TRBJ1-5, is as follows: EPEVTQTPSHQVTQMGQEVILRCVPISNHLYFYWYRQILGQKVEFLVSFYNNEISEKSEIFDDQFSVERPDGSNFTLKIRSTKLEDSAMYFCASTVTGQPQHFGDGTRLSIL.

This clone was seen once. The chain is built from TRBV7-9 and TRBJ2-1; TRBD1 matches at 9 bases. Germline CDR1 and CDR2: SEHNR and FQNEAQ (reference sequence). The trim removed 5 bases at V and 4 bases at J, leaving 9 bases unmatched. CDR3 length equals 16 residues. The CDR3 DNA follows: TGTGCCAGCAGCCCCCGTCGGGACAGGGTTTACAATGAGCAGTTCTTC. Translating gives CASSPRRDRVYNEQFF.

The rearrangement joins TRBV5-1 to TRBJ1-1; D gene ambiguous. The V end was cut by 4 bases, the J end by 4 bases, with 17 bases between. CDR1 and CDR2 (germline): SGHRS, YFSETQ. CDR3 size: 15 residues. The CDR3 reads CASSTAPGKGTEAFF. CDR3 DNA: TGCGCCAGCAGCACCGCACCGGGAAAGGGCACTGAAGCTTTCTTT.

The chain carries TRBV5-1 and TRBJ1-3; TRBD1 agrees at 7 bases. The CDR3 totals 16 residues. V was clipped by 3 bases and J by 0 bases; unmatched bases: 6. The germline gives CDR1 SGHRS, CDR2 YFSETQ. This CDR3 is CASSYTGQPSGNTIYF. CDR3 bases: TGCGCCAGCAGCTACACGGGACAGCCCTCTGGAAACACCATATATTTT.

The chain employs TRBV7-2 and TRBJ2-2, with 9 bases identical to TRBD2. The germline V gene has CDR1 SGHTA and CDR2 FQGNSA. V lost 6 bases and J lost 0; bases outside the gene matches: 8. The CDR3 contains 17 residues. The CDR3 reads CASRTPAGGPNTGELFF. The CDR3 DNA is TGTGCCAGCAGGACCCCGGCGGGAGGGCCGAACACCGGGGAGCTGTTTTTT.

This clone was counted a few times. The rearrangement uses TRBV10-3 and TRBJ1-1; 9 bases agree with TRBD1. From germline, CDR1 is ENHRY and CDR2 SYGVKD. The V segment lost 6 bases and the J segment 3 bases; nucleotides outside the gene matches: 5. The CDR3 contains 14 residues. This CDR3 is CAISPTGGDTEAFF. CDR3 DNA sequence: TGTGCCATCAGCCCGACAGGGGGAGACACTGAAGCTTTCTTT.

The chain couples TRBV3-1 (or the pseudogene TRBV3-2) to TRBJ2-1; no definite D call. V was cut by 2 bases and J by 10 bases, with 6 bases left in between. CDR1 LGHDT and CDR2 YNNKEL come from the germline V gene (reference sequence). This CDR3 comprises 11 residues. The CDR3 loop is CASSQSQEQFF. DNA of the CDR3: TGTGCCAGCAGCCAATCACAAGAGCAGTTCTTC.

V gene TRBV2 combines with J gene TRBJ1-5; no firm D call. CDR1 is SNHLY and CDR2 is FYNNEI in the germline V gene. Deletions cut 4 bases from V and 4 bases from J, with 11 bases between. The CDR3 extends over 14 amino acids. Here the CDR3 reads CASSVESLNQPQHF. In DNA form, the CDR3 reads TGTGCCAGCAGTGTAGAGAGCCTTAATCAGCCCCAGCATTTT.

The CDR3 loop is CASSSRQGTGGLSEAFF. For the CDR3, the DNA is TGTGCCAGCAGCTCCCGGCAAGGGACAGGAGGTCTATCTGAAGCTTTCTTT. The rearrangement joins TRBV7-8 to TRBJ1-1; 8 nucleotides agree with TRBD1. Germline V gives CDR1 SGHVS, CDR2 FQNEAQ. The ends lost 4 bases at V and 6 bases at J; junction bases unmatched: 16. This CDR3 comprises 17 residues. Drawing the rest from reference TRBV7-8 and TRBJ1-1, the complete variable domain is GAGVSQSPRYKVAKRGQDVALRCDPISGHVSLFWYQQALGQGPEFLTYFQNEAQLDKSGLPSDRFFAERPEGSVSTLKIQRTQQEDSAVYLCASSSRQGTGGLSEAFFGQGTRLTVV.

The rearrangement links TRBV3-1 (or the pseudogene TRBV3-2) to TRBJ2-7; no clear D. This CDR3 region has 15 residues. V gave up 1 base and J gave up 2 bases, with 12 bases separating them. Looked up from germline, CDR1 is LGHDT and CDR2 is YNNKEL (reference sequence). The CDR3 reads CASSQALGSAYEQYF. CDR3 bases: TGTGCCAGCAGCCAAGCCCTCGGTAGTGCCTACGAGCAGTACTTC.

This clone has more than one count but fewer than ten. V and J are TRBV3-1 (or the pseudogene TRBV3-2) and TRBJ2-7; maybe TRBD1 (5 bases). Germline loops: CDR1 LGHDT, CDR2 YNNKEL (reference sequence). CDR3 length: 12 amino acids. V lost 6 bases and J lost 3, with 9 bases in between. Here the CDR3 DNA reads TGTGCCAGCAGATCCCAGGGCTACGAGCAGTACTTC. It yields the protein CASRSQGYEQYF.

This chain links TRBV5-1 with TRBJ1-1, with a weak D call TRBD1 (6 bases). The CDR3 sequence is 15 residues long. In germline, CDR1 is SGHRS, CDR2 YFSETQ. The V end was cut by 0 bases, the J end by 4 bases, with 13 bases between. CDR3 DNA: TGCGCCAGCAGCTTGGTGACAGGCTTGGGCACTGAAGCTTTCTTT. Protein product: CASSLVTGLGTEAFF.

V and J are TRBV7-9 and TRBJ1-4; TRBD1 is a possible D gene (6 bases). Germline lookup yields CDR1 SEHNR and CDR2 FQNEAQ (reference sequence). V gave up 5 bases and J gave up 8 bases, with 12 bases separating them. This CDR3 is built from 13 residues. Here the CDR3 reads CASSRGQLEKLFF. As DNA, the CDR3 is TGTGCCAGCAGCCGTGGACAGCTCGAAAAACTGTTTTTT. The full variable domain, in which reference TRBV7-9 and TRBJ1-4 provide the parts outside the CDR3, is DTGVSQNPRHKITKRGQNVTFRCDPISEHNRLYWYRQTLGQGPEFLTYFQNEAQLEKSRLLSDRFSAERPKGSFSTLEIQRTEQGDSAMYLCASSRGQLEKLFFGSGTQLSVL.

The rearrangement uses TRBV13 and TRBJ1-2; tentative D call: TRBD1 (5 bases). Between the trimmed V and J ends, which lost 5 bases and 1 base, there was a span of 8 bases. This CDR3 has 13 amino acids. Per the germline V gene, CDR1 is PRHDT and CDR2 is FYEKMQ (reference sequence). The CDR3: CASSQRGNYGYTF. CDR3 DNA sequence: TGTGCCAGCAGCCAAAGGGGTAACTATGGCTACACCTTC. The full variable domain, in which reference TRBV13 and TRBJ1-2 provide the parts outside the CDR3, is AAGVIQSPRHLIKEKRETATLKCYPIPRHDTVYWYQQGPGQDPQFLISFYEKMQSDKGSIPDRFSAQQFSDYHSELNMSSLELGDSALYFCASSQRGNYGYTFGSGTRLTVV.

The chain uses TRBV29-1 and TRBJ1-1; D perhaps matches TRBD1 (5 bases). Germline V lookup: CDR1 SQVTM, CDR2 ANQGSEA. CDR3 length equals 12 residues. Deletions cut 7 bases from V and 8 bases from J, with 17 bases between. The chain's CDR3 is CSAQDQGREAFF. Here the CDR3 DNA reads TGCAGCGCCCAAGACCAGGGTCGAGAAGCTTTCTTT.

This rearrangement joins TRBV18 to TRBJ1-1, with D maybe TRBD1 (5 bases). Germline-derived CDR1 and CDR2 are KGHSH and LQKENI. CDR3 length: 13 residues. With 6 bases removed from V and 6 bases from J, the gap between germline ends came to 14 bases. Here the CDR3 reads CASSRGGDAEAFF. Here the CDR3 DNA reads TGTGCCAGCTCCCGGGGGGGTGACGCTGAAGCTTTCTTT.

This sequence joins TRBV7-2 and TRBJ2-5; unclear D gene. CDR1 SGHTA and CDR2 FQGNSA come from the germline V gene. Between the trimmed V and J ends, which lost 6 bases and 4 bases, there was a span of 12 bases. The CDR3 is made up of 13 amino acids. CDR3 region: CASRSQPLETQYF. The CDR3 bases are TGTGCCAGCAGGTCACAACCGTTAGAGACCCAGTACTTC.